These 10 T cell receptor beta chains share one sample of origin, sequenced in a study of beta chain features in type 1 diabetes. Expressed TCRB transcripts were sequenced because the entire RNA isolate underwent reverse transcription. TCRdb's table, derived via immunoSEQ multiplex PCR, lists solely in-frame clones and lacks some. The data show 400,000 to 600,000 clones, approximately 31% seen once. The sequencing input was naive CD4+ T cells from blood. All receptors come from a man aged 18 to 35 in good health.

This clone was seen a handful of times. The CDR3: CASSLGQILAKNIQYF. CDR3 coding DNA: TGCGCCAGCAGCTTGGGGCAGATTCTAGCCAAAAACATTCAGTACTTC. V gene TRBV5-1 combines with J gene TRBJ2-4; D unresolved. Trimming removed 0 bases from V and 0 bases from J, with 10 bases in between. Per the germline V gene, CDR1 is SGHRS and CDR2 is YFSETQ. CDR3 size: 16 residues.

This sequence joins TRBV7-2 and TRBJ2-3; 7 nucleotides align to TRBD2. J lost 4 bases, V lost 3 bases, and 7 bases had no gene match. The CDR3 is made up of 15 amino acids. Germline values: CDR1 SGHTA, CDR2 FQGNSA. The CDR3 spells CASSFGGRGADTQYF. The CDR3 nucleotides are TGTGCCAGCAGCTTCGGCGGGAGAGGGGCAGATACGCAGTATTTT.

This chain links TRBV2 with TRBJ2-1; D is ambiguous. Germline V gene sequence: CDR1 SNHLY, CDR2 FYNNEI. The CDR3 length is 15 residues. Between the trimmed V and J ends, which lost 2 bases and 2 bases, there was a span of 10 bases. The CDR3 loop reads CASSERAPAYNEQFF. Here the CDR3 DNA reads TGTGCCAGCAGTGAACGGGCCCCTGCCTACAATGAGCAGTTCTTC. The whole variable domain, remainder taken from reference TRBV2 and TRBJ2-1, is EPEVTQTPSHQVTQMGQEVILRCVPISNHLYFYWYRQILGQKVEFLVSFYNNEISEKSEIFDDQFSVERPDGSNFTLKIRSTKLEDSAMYFCASSERAPAYNEQFFGPGTRLTVL.

There are a few counts of this clone. The J gene is TRBJ2-2, the V gene TRBV10-3; D remains unclear. This CDR3 spans 15 amino acids. Germline assignment: CDR1 ENHRY and CDR2 SYGVKD. V was pared by 6 bases and J by 5 bases, with 16 bases between. CDR3 in amino acids: CAISSDWGRTGELFF. The CDR3 DNA reads TGTGCCATCAGCTCAGACTGGGGTAGAACCGGGGAGCTGTTTTTT.

This clone has a handful of counts. The chain couples TRBV7-9 to TRBJ2-3, with TRBD2 matching over 8 bases. V gave up 4 bases and J gave up 2 bases; unmatched junction bases: 5. The germline V gene encodes CDR1 SEHNR and CDR2 FQNEAQ (reference sequence). This CDR3 region has 15 residues. The CDR3 region has the DNA TGTGCCAGCAGCTACCGTAGCGGGGTCACAGATACGCAGTATTTT. Amino acid sequence: CASSYRSGVTDTQYF.

The chain is built from TRBV5-1 and TRBJ1-1, with D tentatively TRBD1 (6 bases). Trimming stripped 0 bases from V and 5 bases from J, with 11 bases between. Germline CDR1 SGHRS, CDR2 YFSETQ. The CDR3 spans 14 residues. This CDR3 is CASSLVGQGTEAFF. As DNA, the CDR3 is TGCGCCAGCAGCTTGGTGGGTCAGGGGACTGAAGCTTTCTTT.

This chain links TRBV5-1 with TRBJ2-1; TRBD2 is a possible D gene (6 bases). CDR3 size: 15 residues. The V and J ends lost 0 bases and 7 bases respectively, with 14 bases between them. Germline CDR1 SGHRS, CDR2 YFSETQ. The CDR3: CASSLALASINEQFF. The CDR3 DNA reads TGCGCCAGCAGCTTGGCTCTAGCGTCTATTAATGAGCAGTTCTTC.

Remarks on this clone: The same CDR3 arises from other DNA sequences in this sample as well. The chain couples TRBV7-9 to TRBJ2-3; D gene unclear. The germline CDR1 and CDR2 sequences are SEHNR and FQNEAQ (reference sequence). The CDR3 is 14 amino acids. V lost 3 bases and J 2 bases, leaving 9 bases between the germline ends. CDR3 nucleotide sequence: TGTGCCAGCAGCTTTGGGGTATCCACAGATACGCAGTATTTT. It codes for CASSFGVSTDTQYF.

This clone has just a few counts. V is TRBV29-1 and J is TRBJ2-5, with D possibly matching TRBD1 (6 bases). CDR3 length: 12 residues. The V end lost 7 bases, the J end lost 1 base, and 10 bases lay between the germline ends. In germline, CDR1 is SQVTM, CDR2 ANQGSEA. Written as DNA, the CDR3 is TGCAGCGCGAGGGGGTTCCAAGAGACCCAGTACTTC. Translated: CSARGFQETQYF. The whole variable domain, remainder taken from reference TRBV29-1 and TRBJ2-5, is SAVISQKPSRDICQRGTSLTIQCQVDSQVTMMFWYRQQPGQSLTLIATANQGSEATYESGFVIDKFPISRPNLTFSTLTVSNMSPEDSSIYLCSARGFQETQYFGPGTRLLVL.

This chain joins TRBV7-2 and TRBJ2-7, with D possibly matching TRBD2 (6 bases). Germline V gives CDR1 SGHTA, CDR2 FQGNSA. Trimming removed 2 bases from V and 2 bases from J, with 7 bases in between. The CDR3 covers 13 residues. CDR3 amino acids: CASSLSGPYEQYF. CDR3 in DNA: TGTGCCAGCAGCTTAAGCGGGCCCTACGAGCAGTACTTC.